This TCR beta chain was sequenced during a study of cytomegalovirus exposure and HLA in healthy donors. Whole-study findings and limits: Analysis performed later found 16,000 or so TCR beta sequences associated with HLA alleles at 0.05 false discovery rate. Donors were assumed by presence/absence analyses to have roughly uniform sequencing depth. What TCR beta sequences reportedly achieved was accurate prediction of HLA-A and HLA-B alleles in most subjects.

This PCR relied on a set of 60 Vbeta primers and 13 Jbeta primers. Libraries were prepared by immunoSEQ multiplex PCR; TCRdb keeps only in-frame clonotypes and omits some of them. Of 100,000 to 120,000 clones in the sample, around three quarters were seen once. Germline lookup yields CDR1 SGDLS and CDR2 YYNGEE. This CDR3 contains 15 residues. The germline V and J ends were trimmed by 6 bases and 4 bases, with 17 bases remaining between them. About this clone: Its antigen is unknown.

Sequenced: PBMCs. The TCR was taken from a woman aged 25 to 39 in good health and CMV-seronegative. The rearrangement uses TRBV9 and TRBJ2-1, with TRBD2 as a possible D gene (6 bases). CDR3 region: CASTESPGTYNEQFF. CDR3 in DNA: TGTGCCAGCACAGAATCTCCCGGGACTTACAATGAGCAGTTCTTC.